These 22 T cell receptor beta chains were all obtained from the same sample, sequenced in a study of T cell responses to AZD1222 COVID-19 vaccine. Data came from immunoSEQ multiplex PCR; TCRdb stores just in-frame clones and leaves some out. The sample gives fewer than 110,000 clones, 90% to 95% of which show up once; roughly 42% is in the top ten. Source: peripheral blood, taken on day 0 of AZD1222 vaccination. The source is an adult in good health.

The rearrangement links TRBV28 to TRBJ1-6; TRBD1 might be the D (5 bases). Germline CDR1 and CDR2: MDHEN and SYDVKM. Trimming took off 7 bases at V and 7 bases at J, with 17 bases between the two ends. This CDR3 region has 15 residues. CDR3 amino acids: CASIWGGSGNSPLHF. The CDR3 DNA sequence: TGTGCCAGCATCTGGGGGGGATCAGGGAATTCACCCCTCCACTTT.

This sequence joins TRBV7-9 and TRBJ2-7; TRBD1 might be the D (6 bases). Germline V gene data show CDR1 as SEHNR and CDR2 as FQNEAQ (reference sequence). V lost 2 bases and J 2 bases, leaving 13 bases between the germline ends. The CDR3 covers 15 residues. The CDR3 here is CASSLSEQGPYEQYF. CDR3 nucleotides: TGTGCCAGCAGCTTAAGTGAACAGGGCCCCTACGAGCAGTACTTC.

This chain joins TRBV25-1 and TRBJ1-1; D may be TRBD1 (6 bases). Trimming stripped 6 bases from V and 0 bases from J, with 14 bases between. The germline gives CDR1 MGHDK, CDR2 SYGVNS. This CDR3 region has 15 residues. The CDR3 nucleotides are TGTGCCAGCAGCCAAGGGGGGATCATGAACACTGAAGCTTTCTTT. Amino acids: CASSQGGIMNTEAFF.

The chain combines TRBV11-3 with TRBJ2-3; D is ambiguous. Per germline, CDR1 SGHNT and CDR2 YENEEA. Trimming stripped 5 bases from V and 0 bases from J, with 12 bases between. The CDR3 contains 15 residues. The chain's CDR3 is CASSPGGKSTDTQYF. CDR3 nucleotide sequence: TGTGCCAGCAGCCCCGGTGGTAAAAGCACAGATACGCAGTATTTT.

V is TRBV9 and J is TRBJ2-1; no definite D call. V was trimmed by 4 bases and J by 3 bases, leaving 5 bases between them. The CDR3 spans 12 residues. Germline assignment: CDR1 SGDLS and CDR2 YYNGEE. The CDR3 DNA follows: TGTGCCAGCAGCCCATACTACAATGAGCAGTTCTTC. Protein sequence: CASSPYYNEQFF. Filled out from reference TRBV9 and TRBJ2-1, the complete variable domain reads DSGVTQTPKHLITATGQRVTLRCSPRSGDLSVYWYQQSLDQGLQFLIQYYNGEERAKGNILERFSAQQFPDLHSELNLSSLELGDSALYFCASSPYYNEQFFGPGTRLTVL.

The gene calls are TRBV10-1 and TRBJ2-7; tentatively, D is TRBD2 (6 bases). V lost 6 bases, J lost 4 bases, and 16 bases lay in between. CDR1 is WNHNN, CDR2 SYGVQD, per germline (reference sequence). The CDR3 sequence is 14 residues long. CDR3: CASSPNLGGYEQYF. CDR3 in DNA: TGCGCCAGCAGCCCGAACCTTGGGGGGTACGAGCAGTACTTC.

This chain links TRBV10-3 with TRBJ2-5; 9 positions match TRBD2. This CDR3 has 16 residues. CDR1 and CDR2 (germline): ENHRY, SYGVKD. Trimming cost V 4 bases and J 4 bases; bases outside gene matches: 10. CDR3: CAISGSGRLGGETQYF. In DNA form, the CDR3 reads TGTGCCATCAGTGGGAGCGGGAGGCTTGGAGGAGAGACCCAGTACTTC.

V gene TRBV3-1 (or the pseudogene TRBV3-2) combines with J gene TRBJ1-2; maybe TRBD1 (6 bases). V was cut by 4 bases and J by 2 bases, with 17 bases left in between. The CDR3 extends over 16 amino acids. Germline V gene sequence: CDR1 LGHDT, CDR2 YNNKEL (reference sequence). The CDR3 reads CASSPVIGQPNYGYTF. CDR3 DNA: TGTGCCAGCAGCCCGGTAATAGGACAGCCCAACTATGGCTACACCTTC.

V and J are TRBV28 and TRBJ1-2, with unresolved D. This CDR3 is 12 amino acids long. Trimming shortened V by 11 bases and J by 5 bases, and 15 bases separated the two germline ends. Germline CDR1 reads MDHEN; CDR2 reads SYDVKM. DNA of the CDR3: TGTGCCTATTGGAGGAGCGGATATGGCTACACCTTC. The encoded protein is CAYWRSGYGYTF.

The chain has TRBV7-9 and TRBJ2-3; no clear D gene. The CDR3 contains 14 residues. Trimming stripped 3 bases from V and 0 bases from J, with 7 bases between. Germline V gene lookup returns CDR1 SEHNR and CDR2 FQNEAQ (reference sequence). The CDR3 DNA is TGTGCCAGCAGCTTGACGAGGAGCACAGATACGCAGTATTTT. It codes for CASSLTRSTDTQYF.

The rearrangement joins TRBV14 to TRBJ2-3; TRBD2 matches 9 bases. Germline values: CDR1 SGHDN, CDR2 FVKESK. The trim removed 4 bases at V and 6 bases at J, leaving 8 bases unmatched. This CDR3 has 15 residues. CDR3 amino acids: CASSRLAERGDTQYF. The CDR3 bases are TGTGCCAGCAGCCGACTAGCGGAGAGGGGCGATACGCAGTATTTT.

The chain employs TRBV5-1 and TRBJ1-6; D may be TRBD1 (5 bases). This CDR3 comprises 15 residues. Per the germline V gene, CDR1 is SGHRS and CDR2 is YFSETQ. The V end lost 7 bases, the J end lost 8 bases, and 19 bases lay between the germline ends. The CDR3 coding sequence is TGCGCCAGCGCTCCAGCTGGGGTCAGGGATTCACCCCTCCACTTT. It specifies CASAPAGVRDSPLHF.

The chain joins TRBV7-3 to TRBJ2-2; D remains unclear. Germline CDR1 and CDR2: SGHTA and FQGTGA. This CDR3 contains 13 residues. V lost 1 base and J lost 4, with 4 bases in between. The CDR3 nucleotides are TGTGCCAGCAGCTTAAGACCCACCGGGGAGCTGTTTTTT. Translated: CASSLRPTGELFF.

This chain joins TRBV29-1 and TRBJ1-1; tentatively, D is TRBD1 (6 bases). This CDR3 comprises 13 residues. The germline V gene encodes CDR1 SQVTM and CDR2 ANQGSEA. Trimming stripped 3 bases from V and 3 bases from J, with 11 bases between. The CDR3 DNA is TGCAGCGTTGACCCTACAGGGTACACTGAAGCTTTCTTT. Translating it yields CSVDPTGYTEAFF.

The chain combines TRBV6-1 with TRBJ2-3, with unresolved D. The CDR3 length is 13 residues. Deletions cut 2 bases from V and 5 bases from J, with 8 bases between. Germline V CDR1 and CDR2: MNHNS, SASEGT. The CDR3 loop reads CASSEHLRDTQYF. CDR3 in DNA: TGTGCCAGCAGTGAACATCTACGAGATACGCAGTATTTT.

This chain links TRBV24-1 with TRBJ2-2, with D possibly matching TRBD2 (6 bases). V lost 4 bases and J lost 11, with 10 bases in between. Looked up from germline, CDR1 is KGHDR and CDR2 is SFDVKD. The CDR3 extends over 12 amino acids. This CDR3 is CATSDRLGELFF. DNA of the CDR3: TGTGCCACCAGTGACCGACTAGGAGAGCTGTTTTTT.

The V gene is TRBV29-1, the J gene TRBJ1-2, with unresolved D. The CDR3 is 13 residues long. Per the germline V gene, CDR1 is SQVTM and CDR2 is ANQGSEA. The V and J ends lost 6 bases and 4 bases respectively, with 15 bases between them. Here the CDR3 reads CSVNGEGFYGYTF. The CDR3 DNA reads as TGCAGCGTAAACGGGGAAGGATTCTATGGCTACACCTTC.

The chain is built from TRBV7-9 and TRBJ1-2; TRBD1 is a possible D gene (6 bases). Looked up from germline, CDR1 is SEHNR and CDR2 is FQNEAQ (reference sequence). V dropped 4 bases and J dropped 6 bases, with 15 bases sitting between them. This CDR3 spans 14 amino acids. The CDR3 nucleotides read TGTGCCAGCAGCTCGACCATGACAGGCCATGGCTACACCTTC. It yields the protein CASSSTMTGHGYTF.

CDR3 residues: CASSPTGLAGTNGELFF. DNA of the CDR3: TGTGCCAGCAGTCCCACGGGACTAGCGGGAACCAACGGGGAGCTGTTTTTT. The chain combines TRBV27 with TRBJ2-2, with TRBD2 matching over 13 bases. Germline CDR1 and CDR2: MNHEY and SMNVEV (reference sequence). With V trimmed by 5 bases and J by 7 bases, 10 bases remained unmatched. This CDR3 region has 17 residues.

V usage is TRBV25-1 and J usage is TRBJ2-7, with 10 bases matching TRBD1. This CDR3 spans 15 amino acids. Trimming at V came to 5 bases and at J to 4 bases, leaving 8 bases not matched to a gene. Germline V gene data show CDR1 as MGHDK and CDR2 as SYGVNS. The CDR3 protein is CASSRQGQGSYEQYF. DNA of the CDR3: TGTGCCAGCAGTCGACAGGGACAGGGGAGTTACGAGCAGTACTTC.

This chain uses TRBV9 with TRBJ2-7; TRBD2 agrees at 7 bases. The length of the CDR3 is 14 residues. V gave up 4 bases and J gave up 4 bases; unmatched junction bases: 8. The germline CDR1 and CDR2 sequences are SGDLS and YYNGEE. In nucleotides, the CDR3 is TGTGCCAGCAGCCCACACAGCGGGATGTACGAGCAGTACTTC. It specifies CASSPHSGMYEQYF.

The chain recombines TRBV7-2 with TRBJ2-2, with D perhaps matching TRBD2 (7 bases). The CDR3 is 16 residues long. Trimming took off 5 bases at V and 1 base at J, with 14 bases between the two ends. Germline V CDR1 and CDR2: SGHTA, FQGNSA. The CDR3 is CASSPRRGLNTGELFF. DNA for the CDR3: TGTGCCAGCAGCCCACGGCGGGGGCTGAACACCGGGGAGCTGTTTTTT.